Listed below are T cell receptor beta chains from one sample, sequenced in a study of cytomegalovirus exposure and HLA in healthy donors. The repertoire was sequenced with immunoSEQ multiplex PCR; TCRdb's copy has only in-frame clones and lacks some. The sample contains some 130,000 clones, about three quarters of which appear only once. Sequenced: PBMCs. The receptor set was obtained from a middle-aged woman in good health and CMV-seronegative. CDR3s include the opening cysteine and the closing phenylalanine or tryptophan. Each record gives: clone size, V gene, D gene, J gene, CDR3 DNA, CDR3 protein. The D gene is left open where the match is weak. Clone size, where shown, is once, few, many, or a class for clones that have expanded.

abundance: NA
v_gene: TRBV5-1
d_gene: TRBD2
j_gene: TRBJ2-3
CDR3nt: TGCGCCAGCAGCTACGGGACTAGCGCTCGGGATACGCAGTATTTT
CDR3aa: CASSYGTSARDTQYF

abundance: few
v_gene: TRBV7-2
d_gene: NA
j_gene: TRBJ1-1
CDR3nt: TGTGCCAGCAGCTTAGAACAGAACACTGAAGCTTTCTTT
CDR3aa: CASSLEQNTEAFF

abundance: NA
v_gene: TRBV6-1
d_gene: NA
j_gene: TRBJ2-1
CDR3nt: TGTGCCAGCAGTGAAGGGGCTAGCGAGAACAATGAGCAGTTCTTC
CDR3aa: CASSEGASENNEQFF

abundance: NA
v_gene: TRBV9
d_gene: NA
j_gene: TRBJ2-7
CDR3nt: TGTGCCAGCAGCGTAGGCGAGGGCGGCTACGAGCAGTACTTC
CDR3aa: CASSVGEGGYEQYF

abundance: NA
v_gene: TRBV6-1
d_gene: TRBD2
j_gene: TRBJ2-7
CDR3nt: TGTGCCAGCAGCCCAAGCGGGAAGACCTACGAGCAGTACTTC
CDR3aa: CASSPSGKTYEQYF

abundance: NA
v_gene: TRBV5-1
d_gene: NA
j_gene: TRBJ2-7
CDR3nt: TGCGCCAGCAGCTTGGACAGGCCTAGCTCCTACGAGCAGTACTTC
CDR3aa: CASSLDRPSSYEQYF

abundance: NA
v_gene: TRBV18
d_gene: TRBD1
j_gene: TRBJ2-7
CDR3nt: TGTGCCAGCTCACCTCAGGGACAGGGCTCCTACGAGCAGTACTTC
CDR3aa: CASSPQGQGSYEQYF

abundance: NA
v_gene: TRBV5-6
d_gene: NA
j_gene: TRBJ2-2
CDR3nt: TGTGCCAGCAGCTTAGGGGTCGGCGGGGAGCTGTTTTTT
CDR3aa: CASSLGVGGELFF

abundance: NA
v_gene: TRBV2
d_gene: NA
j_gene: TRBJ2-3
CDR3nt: TGTGCCAGCAGTGAAATACAGGGCACAGATACGCAGTATTTT
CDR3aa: CASSEIQGTDTQYF

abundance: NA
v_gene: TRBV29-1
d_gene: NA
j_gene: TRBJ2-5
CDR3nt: TGCAGCGTTGAATATCCTCAAGAGACCCAGTACTTC
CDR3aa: CSVEYPQETQYF

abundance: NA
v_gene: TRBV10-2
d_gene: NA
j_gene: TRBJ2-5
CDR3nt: TGCGCCAGCAGGAACAGGGCGAGGGAGACCCAGTACTTC
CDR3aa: CASRNRARETQYF

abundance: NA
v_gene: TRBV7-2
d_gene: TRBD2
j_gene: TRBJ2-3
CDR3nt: TGTGCCAGCAGCACTAGCGGGGGGGCCCTTAGCACAGATACGCAGTATTTT
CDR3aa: CASSTSGGALSTDTQYF

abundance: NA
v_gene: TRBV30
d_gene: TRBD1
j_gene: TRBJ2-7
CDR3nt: TGTGCCTGGAGTGGACCAATCCGACAGGGCAACTACGAGCAATACTTC
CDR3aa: CAWSGPIRQGNYEQYF

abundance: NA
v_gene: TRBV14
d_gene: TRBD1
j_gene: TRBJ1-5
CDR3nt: TGTGCCAGCAGCTGGGACAGGGTTAACCTATATAGCAATCAGCCCCAGCATTTT
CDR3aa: CASSWDRVNLYSNQPQHF

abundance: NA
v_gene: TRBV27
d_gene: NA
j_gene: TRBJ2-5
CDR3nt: TGTGCCAGCAGTTCCCTTGACAGGCGGGTCGAGACCCAGTACTTC
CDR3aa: CASSSLDRRVETQYF

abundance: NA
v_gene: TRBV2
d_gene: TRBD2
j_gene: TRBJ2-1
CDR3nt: TGTGCCAGCAGTGAGAGACTAGCGGTTATTATTGAGCAGTTCTTC
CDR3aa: CASSERLAVIIEQFF

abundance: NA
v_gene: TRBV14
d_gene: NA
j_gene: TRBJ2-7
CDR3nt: TGTGCCAGCAGCCAAGATGCGAGGTGGGAGCAGTACTTC
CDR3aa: CASSQDARWEQYF

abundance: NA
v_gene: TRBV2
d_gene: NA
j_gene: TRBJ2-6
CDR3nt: TGTGCCAGCAGTGAAGGAGTTGGGGCCAACGGCCTGACTTTC
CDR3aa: CASSEGVGANGLTF

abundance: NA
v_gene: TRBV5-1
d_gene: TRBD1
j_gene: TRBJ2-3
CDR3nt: TGCGCCAGCAGCTTACCCGACAGGGATGCAGATACGCAGTATTTT
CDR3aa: CASSLPDRDADTQYF

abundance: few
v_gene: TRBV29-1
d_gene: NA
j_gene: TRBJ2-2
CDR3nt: TGCAGCGTCAGAGAGGGAGGCACCGGGGAGCTGTTTTTT
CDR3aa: CSVREGGTGELFF

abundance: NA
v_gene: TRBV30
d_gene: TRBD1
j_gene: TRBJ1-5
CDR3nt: TGTGCCTGGAGGGGACAGGGAGGCAATCAGCCCCAGCATTTT
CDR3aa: CAWRGQGGNQPQHF

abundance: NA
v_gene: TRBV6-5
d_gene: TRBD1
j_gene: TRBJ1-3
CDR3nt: TGTGCCAGCAGTTCCGGGACAGGGTTCTCTGGAAACACCATATATTTT
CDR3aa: CASSSGTGFSGNTIYF